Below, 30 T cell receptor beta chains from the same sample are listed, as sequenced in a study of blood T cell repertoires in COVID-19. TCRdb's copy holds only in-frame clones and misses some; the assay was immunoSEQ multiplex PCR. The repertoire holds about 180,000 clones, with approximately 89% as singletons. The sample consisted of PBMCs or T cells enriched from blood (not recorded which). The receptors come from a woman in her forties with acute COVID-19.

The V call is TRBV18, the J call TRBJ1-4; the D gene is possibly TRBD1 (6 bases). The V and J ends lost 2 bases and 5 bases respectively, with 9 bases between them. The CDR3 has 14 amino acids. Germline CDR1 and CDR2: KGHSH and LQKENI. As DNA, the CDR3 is TGTGCCAGCTCACCAGCTCAGGGGAATGAAAAACTGTTTTTT. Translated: CASSPAQGNEKLFF.

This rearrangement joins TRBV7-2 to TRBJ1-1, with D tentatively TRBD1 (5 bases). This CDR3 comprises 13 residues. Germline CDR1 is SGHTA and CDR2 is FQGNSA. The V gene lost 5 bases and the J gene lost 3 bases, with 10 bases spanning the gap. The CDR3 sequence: CASSDSLHTEAFF. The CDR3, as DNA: TGTGCCAGCAGCGACAGCCTCCACACTGAAGCTTTCTTT.

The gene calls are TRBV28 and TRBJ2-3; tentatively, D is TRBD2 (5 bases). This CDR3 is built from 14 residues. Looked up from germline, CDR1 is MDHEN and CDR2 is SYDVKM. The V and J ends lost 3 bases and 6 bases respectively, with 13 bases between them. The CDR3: CASSFLGAGDTQYF. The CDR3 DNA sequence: TGTGCCAGCAGTTTCCTGGGAGCTGGCGATACGCAGTATTTT.

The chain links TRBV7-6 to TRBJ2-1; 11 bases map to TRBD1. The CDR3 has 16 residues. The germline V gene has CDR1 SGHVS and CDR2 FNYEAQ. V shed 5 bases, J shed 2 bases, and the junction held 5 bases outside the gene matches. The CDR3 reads CASSLRTGGPYNEQFF. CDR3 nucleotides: TGTGCCAGCAGCCTTAGGACAGGGGGCCCCTACAATGAGCAGTTCTTC. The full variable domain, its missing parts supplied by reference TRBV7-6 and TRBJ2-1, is GAGVSQSPRYKVTKRGQDVALRCDPISGHVSLYWYRQALGQGPEFLTYFNYEAQQDKSGLPNDRFSAERPEGSISTLTIQRTEQRDSAMYRCASSLRTGGPYNEQFFGPGTRLTVL.

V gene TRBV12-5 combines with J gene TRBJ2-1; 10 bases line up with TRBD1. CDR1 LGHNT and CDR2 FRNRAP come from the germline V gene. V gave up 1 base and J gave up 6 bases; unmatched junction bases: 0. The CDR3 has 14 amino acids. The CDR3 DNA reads TGTGCTAGTGGTTTGGGGACAGGGGGCAATGAGCAGTTCTTC. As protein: CASGLGTGGNEQFF.

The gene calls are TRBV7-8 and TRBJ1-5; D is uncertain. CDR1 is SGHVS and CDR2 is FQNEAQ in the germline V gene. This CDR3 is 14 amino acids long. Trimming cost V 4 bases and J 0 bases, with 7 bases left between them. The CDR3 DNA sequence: TGTGCCAGCAGCTCGGAGCATAGCAATCAGCCCCAGCATTTT. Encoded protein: CASSSEHSNQPQHF. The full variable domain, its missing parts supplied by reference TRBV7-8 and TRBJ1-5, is GAGVSQSPRYKVAKRGQDVALRCDPISGHVSLFWYQQALGQGPEFLTYFQNEAQLDKSGLPSDRFFAERPEGSVSTLKIQRTQQEDSAVYLCASSSEHSNQPQHFGDGTRLSIL.

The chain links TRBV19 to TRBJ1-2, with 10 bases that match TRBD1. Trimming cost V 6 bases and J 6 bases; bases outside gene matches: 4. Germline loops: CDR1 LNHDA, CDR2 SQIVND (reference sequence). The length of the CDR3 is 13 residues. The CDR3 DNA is TGTGCCAGTAGCGTCGGGACAGGGGATGGCTACACCTTC. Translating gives CASSVGTGDGYTF.

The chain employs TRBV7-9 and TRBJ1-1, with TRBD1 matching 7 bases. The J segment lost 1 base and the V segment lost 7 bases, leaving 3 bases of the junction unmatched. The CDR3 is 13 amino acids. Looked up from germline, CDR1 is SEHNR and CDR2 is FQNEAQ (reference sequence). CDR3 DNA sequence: TGTGCCAGCACCGACAGGGCGAACACTGAAGCTTTCTTT. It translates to CASTDRANTEAFF.

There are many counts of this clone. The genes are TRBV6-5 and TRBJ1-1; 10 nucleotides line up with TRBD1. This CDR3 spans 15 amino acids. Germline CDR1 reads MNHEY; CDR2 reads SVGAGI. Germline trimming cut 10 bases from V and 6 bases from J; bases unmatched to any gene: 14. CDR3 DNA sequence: TGTGCCACATTCCCTCCGGGACAGGGGTCATCTGAAGCTTTCTTT. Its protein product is CATFPPGQGSSEAFF.

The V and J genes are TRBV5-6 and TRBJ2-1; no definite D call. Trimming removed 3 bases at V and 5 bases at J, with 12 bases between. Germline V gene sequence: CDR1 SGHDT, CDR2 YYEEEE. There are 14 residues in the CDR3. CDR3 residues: CASSSPPRDNEQFF. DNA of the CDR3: TGTGCCAGCAGCTCCCCACCTCGAGACAATGAGCAGTTCTTC.

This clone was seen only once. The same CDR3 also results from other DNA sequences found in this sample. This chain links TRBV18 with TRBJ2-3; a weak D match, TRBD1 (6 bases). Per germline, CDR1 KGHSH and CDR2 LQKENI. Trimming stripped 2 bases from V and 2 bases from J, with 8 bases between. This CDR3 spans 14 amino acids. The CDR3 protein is CASSPTGSTDTQYF. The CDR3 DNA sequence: TGTGCCAGCTCACCAACAGGGTCCACAGATACGCAGTATTTT.

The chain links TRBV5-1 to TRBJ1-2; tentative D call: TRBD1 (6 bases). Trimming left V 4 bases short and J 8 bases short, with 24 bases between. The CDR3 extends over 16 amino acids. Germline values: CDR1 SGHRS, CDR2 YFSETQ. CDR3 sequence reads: CASSPQGIGGKGGYTF. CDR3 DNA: TGCGCCAGCAGCCCCCAGGGGATTGGGGGAAAAGGGGGCTACACCTTC.

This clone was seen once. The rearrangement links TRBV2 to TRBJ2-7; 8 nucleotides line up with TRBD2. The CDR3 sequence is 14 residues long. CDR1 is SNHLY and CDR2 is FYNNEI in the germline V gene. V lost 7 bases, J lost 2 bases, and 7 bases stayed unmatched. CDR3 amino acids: CASMSGGPTYEQYF. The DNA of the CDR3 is TGTGCCAGCATGAGCGGGGGTCCTACCTACGAGCAGTACTTC.

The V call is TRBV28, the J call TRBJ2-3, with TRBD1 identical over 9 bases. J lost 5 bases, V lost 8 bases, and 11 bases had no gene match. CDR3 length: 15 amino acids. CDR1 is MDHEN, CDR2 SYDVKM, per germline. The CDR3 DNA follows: TGTGCCAGCCTAAAACGCGGACAGGGGTTAGATACGCAGTATTTT. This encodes CASLKRGQGLDTQYF.

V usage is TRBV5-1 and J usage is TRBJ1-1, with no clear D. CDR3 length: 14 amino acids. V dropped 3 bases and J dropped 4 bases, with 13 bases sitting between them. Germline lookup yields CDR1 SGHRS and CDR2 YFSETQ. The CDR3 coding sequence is TGCGCCAGCAGCTCCTCGGAGCTGGCCACTGAAGCTTTCTTT. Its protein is CASSSSELATEAFF.

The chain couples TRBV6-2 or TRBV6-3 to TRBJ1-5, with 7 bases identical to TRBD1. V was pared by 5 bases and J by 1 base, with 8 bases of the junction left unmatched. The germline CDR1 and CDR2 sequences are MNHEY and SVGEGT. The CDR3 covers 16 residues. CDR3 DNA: TGTGCCAGCAGTACTTACAGGGGTACGAGCAATCAGCCCCAGCATTTT. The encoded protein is CASSTYRGTSNQPQHF.

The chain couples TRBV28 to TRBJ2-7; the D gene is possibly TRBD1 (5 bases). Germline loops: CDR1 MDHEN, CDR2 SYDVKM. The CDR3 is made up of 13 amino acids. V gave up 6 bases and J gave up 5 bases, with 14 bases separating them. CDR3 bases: TGTGCCAGCAGGGACACGACTCGGGACGAGCAGTACTTC. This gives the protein CASRDTTRDEQYF.

CDR3: CASSLYQGAGTDTQYF. DNA of the CDR3: TGTGCCAGCAGCTTATATCAGGGGGCCGGCACAGATACGCAGTATTTT. The rearrangement uses TRBV11-2 and TRBJ2-3; TRBD1 matches at 8 bases. This CDR3 has 16 amino acids. CDR1 is SGHAT and CDR2 is FQNNGV in the germline V gene. V shed 2 bases and J 1 base; nucleotides not matched to a gene: 5. Based on the CDR3 plus reference TRBV11-2 and TRBJ2-3, the full variable domain is EAGVAQSPRYKIIEKRQSVAFWCNPISGHATLYWYQQILGQGPKLLIQFQNNGVVDDSQLPKDRFSAERLKGVDSTLKIQPAKLEDSAVYLCASSLYQGAGTDTQYFGPGTRLTVL.

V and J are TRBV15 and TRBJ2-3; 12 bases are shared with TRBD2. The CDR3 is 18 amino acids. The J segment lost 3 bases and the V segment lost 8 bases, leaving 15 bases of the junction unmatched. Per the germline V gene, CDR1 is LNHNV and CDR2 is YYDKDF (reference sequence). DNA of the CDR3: TGTGCCACCCCACCCTCTAGCGGGAGGGGCACAGAGACAGATACGCAGTATTTT. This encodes CATPPSSGRGTETDTQYF.

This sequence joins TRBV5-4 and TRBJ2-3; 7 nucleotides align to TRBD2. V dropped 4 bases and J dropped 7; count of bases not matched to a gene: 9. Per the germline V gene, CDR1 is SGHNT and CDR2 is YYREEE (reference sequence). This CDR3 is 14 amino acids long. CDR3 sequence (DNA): TGTGCCAGCAGCAGGGACTATGGCTTGAATACGCAGTATTTT. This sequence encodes CASSRDYGLNTQYF.

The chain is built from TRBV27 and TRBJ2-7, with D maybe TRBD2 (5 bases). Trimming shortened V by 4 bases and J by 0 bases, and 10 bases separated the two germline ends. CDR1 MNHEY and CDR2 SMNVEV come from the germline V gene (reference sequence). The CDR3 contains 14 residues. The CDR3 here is CASSSIRDSYEQYF. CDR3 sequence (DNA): TGTGCCAGCAGTTCAATCCGGGACTCCTACGAGCAGTACTTC.

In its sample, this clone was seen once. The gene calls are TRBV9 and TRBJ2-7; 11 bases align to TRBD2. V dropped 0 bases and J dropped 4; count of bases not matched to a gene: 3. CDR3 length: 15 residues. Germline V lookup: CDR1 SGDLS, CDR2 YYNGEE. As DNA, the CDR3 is TGTGCCAGCAGCGTAGGTAGCGGGGGGGCTTACGAGCAGTACTTC. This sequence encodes CASSVGSGGAYEQYF.

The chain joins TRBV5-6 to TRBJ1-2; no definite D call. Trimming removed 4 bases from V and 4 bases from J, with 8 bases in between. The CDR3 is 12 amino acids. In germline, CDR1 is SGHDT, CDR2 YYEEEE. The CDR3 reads CASSLGAYGYTF. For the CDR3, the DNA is TGTGCCAGCAGCCTTGGAGCCTATGGCTACACCTTC.

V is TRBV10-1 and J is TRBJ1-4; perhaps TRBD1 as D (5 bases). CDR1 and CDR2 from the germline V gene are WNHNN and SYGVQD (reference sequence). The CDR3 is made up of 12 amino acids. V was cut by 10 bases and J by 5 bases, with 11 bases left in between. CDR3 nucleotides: TGCGCCACCGACAGACCCAATGAAAAACTGTTTTTT. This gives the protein CATDRPNEKLFF.

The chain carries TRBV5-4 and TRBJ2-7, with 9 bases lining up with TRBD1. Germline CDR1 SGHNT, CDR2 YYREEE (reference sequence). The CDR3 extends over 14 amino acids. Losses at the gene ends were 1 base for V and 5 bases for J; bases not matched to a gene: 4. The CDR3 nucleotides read TGTGCCAGCAGCTTGCGACAGGGGGTAGACGAGCAGTACTTC. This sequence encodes CASSLRQGVDEQYF.

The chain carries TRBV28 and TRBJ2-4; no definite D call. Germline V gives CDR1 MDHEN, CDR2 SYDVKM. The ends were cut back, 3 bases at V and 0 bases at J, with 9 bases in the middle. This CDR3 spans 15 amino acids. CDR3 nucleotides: TGTGCCAGCAGTTTTTCACGGGTAGCCAAAAACATTCAGTACTTC. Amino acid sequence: CASSFSRVAKNIQYF.

The CDR3 nucleotides read TGTGCCGCAGGGACAGGGGGTGTAGCTGCGCATTTT. This gives the protein CAAGTGGVAAHF. The genes are TRBV2 and TRBJ1-5; 11 nucleotides align to TRBD1. The CDR3 totals 12 residues. Germline loops: CDR1 SNHLY, CDR2 FYNNEI. With 11 bases clipped from V and 15 bases from J, the junction kept 12 bases outside the gene matches.

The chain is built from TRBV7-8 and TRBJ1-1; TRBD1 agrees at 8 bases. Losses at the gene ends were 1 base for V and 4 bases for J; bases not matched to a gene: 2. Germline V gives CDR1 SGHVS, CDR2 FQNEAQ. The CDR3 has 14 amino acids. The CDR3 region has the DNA TGTGCCAGCAGCTTAGTGCAGGGGGCCACTGAAGCTTTCTTT. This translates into CASSLVQGATEAFF.

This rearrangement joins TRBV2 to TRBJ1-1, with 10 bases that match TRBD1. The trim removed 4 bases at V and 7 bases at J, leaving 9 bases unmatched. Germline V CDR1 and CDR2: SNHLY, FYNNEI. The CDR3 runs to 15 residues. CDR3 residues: CASSGIRQGAVEAFF. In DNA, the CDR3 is TGTGCCAGCAGTGGAATTCGACAGGGGGCCGTTGAAGCTTTCTTT. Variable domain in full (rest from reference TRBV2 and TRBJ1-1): EPEVTQTPSHQVTQMGQEVILRCVPISNHLYFYWYRQILGQKVEFLVSFYNNEISEKSEIFDDQFSVERPDGSNFTLKIRSTKLEDSAMYFCASSGIRQGAVEAFFGQGTRLTVV.

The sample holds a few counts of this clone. CDR3 DNA sequence: TGTGCCAGTAGTATAGCGGCGGGAGGGGTCGGGGAGCTGTTTTTT. Translated, it gives CASSIAAGGVGELFF. V gene TRBV19 combines with J gene TRBJ2-2; TRBD2 matches at 9 bases. CDR1 and CDR2 from the germline V gene are LNHDA and SQIVND (reference sequence). The V gene end was trimmed by 1 base and the J gene end by 7 bases; junction bases not matched to a gene: 4. CDR3 size: 15 residues.